The source of this T cell receptor beta chain is a study of T cell responses to AZD1222 COVID-19 vaccine. Method: immunoSEQ multiplex PCR; TCRdb's copy keeps in-frame clones and lacks some. The sample records about 130,000 clones, approximately 85% being singletons. This CDR3 is 14 amino acids long. The ends lost 4 bases at V and 6 bases at J; junction bases unmatched: 5. CDR1 is SEHNR, CDR2 FQNEAQ, per germline (reference sequence). This clone was counted a single time. The gene calls are TRBV7-9 and TRBJ1-2; 10 bases agree with TRBD1. The clonotype was recovered from an adult who received the AZD1222 COVID-19 vaccine. Sequenced material: peripheral blood, taken 28 days after the second AZD1222 dose. The chain's CDR3 is CASSSYGTGDGYTF. DNA for the CDR3: TGTGCCAGCAGCTCATATGGGACAGGGGATGGCTACACCTTC.